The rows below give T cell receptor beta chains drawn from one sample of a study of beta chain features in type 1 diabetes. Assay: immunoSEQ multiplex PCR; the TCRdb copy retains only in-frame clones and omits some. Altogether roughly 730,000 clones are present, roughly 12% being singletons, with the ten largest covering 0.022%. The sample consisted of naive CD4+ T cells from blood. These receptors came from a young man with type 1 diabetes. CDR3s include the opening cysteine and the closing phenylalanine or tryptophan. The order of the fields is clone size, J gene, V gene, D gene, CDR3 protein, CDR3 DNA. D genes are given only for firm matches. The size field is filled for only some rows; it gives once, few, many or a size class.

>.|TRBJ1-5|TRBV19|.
CASSIVTNNQPQHF
TGTGCCAGTAGTATCGTGACTAATAATCAGCCCCAGCATTTT
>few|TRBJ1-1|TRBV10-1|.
CASSRTPDTEAFF
TGCGCCAGCAGTAGGACACCGGACACTGAAGCTTTCTTT
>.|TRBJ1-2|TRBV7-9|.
CASSLLEDNYGYTF
TGTGCCAGCAGCCTCCTCGAGGACAACTATGGCTACACCTTC
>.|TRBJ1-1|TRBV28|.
CASSKTARFEAFF
TGTGCCAGCAGTAAGACAGCACGTTTTGAAGCTTTCTTT
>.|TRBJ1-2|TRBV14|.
CASSQDPGQPYGYTF
TGTGCCAGCAGCCAAGATCCTGGGCAGCCCTATGGCTACACCTTC
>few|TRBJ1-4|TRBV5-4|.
CASSLTGNEKLFF
TGTGCCAGCAGCTTGACAGGGAATGAAAAACTGTTTTTT
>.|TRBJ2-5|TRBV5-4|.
CASSLGGQETQYF
TGTGCCAGCAGCTTGGGGGGTCAAGAGACCCAGTACTTC
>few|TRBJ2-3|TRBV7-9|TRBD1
CASSTGQVQNTQYF
TGTGCCAGCAGCACGGGACAGGTGCAAAATACGCAGTATTTT
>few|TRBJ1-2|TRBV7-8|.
CASSLQGAAYTF
TGTGCCAGCAGCTTACAAGGGGCCGCCTACACCTTC
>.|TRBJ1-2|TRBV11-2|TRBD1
CASGEGAYGYTF
TGTGCCAGCGGAGAGGGGGCCTATGGCTACACCTTC
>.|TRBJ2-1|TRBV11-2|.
CASSLDPQGDEQFF
TGTGCCAGCAGCTTAGATCCGCAGGGTGATGAGCAGTTCTTC
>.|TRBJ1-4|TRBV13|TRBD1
CASSFLTGQGVEKLFF
TGTGCCAGCAGCTTCCTGACTGGACAGGGGGTCGAAAAACTGTTTTTT
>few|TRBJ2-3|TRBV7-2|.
CASSLWSGADTQYF
TGTGCCAGCAGCTTATGGTCCGGGGCAGATACGCAGTATTTT
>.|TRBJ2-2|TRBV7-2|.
CASSFRQANTGELFF
TGTGCCAGCAGCTTCCGACAGGCGAACACCGGGGAGCTGTTTTTT
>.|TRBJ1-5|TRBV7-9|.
CASSRTVNQPQHF
TGTGCCAGCAGTCGGACAGTCAATCAGCCCCAGCATTTT
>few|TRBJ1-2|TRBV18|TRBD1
CASSPGTGENYGYTF
TGTGCCAGCTCACCGGGGACAGGGGAAAACTATGGCTACACCTTC
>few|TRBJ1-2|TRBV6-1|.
CASSDLGSGYTF
TGTGCCAGCAGTGATCTGGGGTCGGGCTACACCTTC
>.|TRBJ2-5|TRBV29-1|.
CSVIPGLETQYF
TGCAGCGTCATACCGGGCTTGGAGACCCAGTACTTC
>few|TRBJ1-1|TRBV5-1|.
CASSLTASSEAFF
TGCGCCAGCAGCTTGACGGCTAGTTCTGAAGCTTTCTTT
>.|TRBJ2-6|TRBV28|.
CASSSPGHSSGANVLTF
TGTGCCAGCAGTTCACCGGGACACAGCTCTGGGGCCAACGTCCTGACTTTC
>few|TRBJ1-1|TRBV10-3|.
CAISGTQIEAFF
TGTGCCATCAGTGGGACACAAATCGAAGCTTTCTTT
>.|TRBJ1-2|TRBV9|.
CASRGPKEGGYTF
TGTGCCAGCAGGGGACCGAAAGAGGGAGGCTACACCTTC
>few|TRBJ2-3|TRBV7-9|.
CASSTSGGGGTDTQYF
TGTGCCAGCAGCACTTCCGGGGGAGGTGGCACAGATACGCAGTATTTT
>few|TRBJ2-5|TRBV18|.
CASSLGPGQETQYF
TGTGCCAGCTCCCTAGGACCGGGCCAAGAGACCCAGTACTTC
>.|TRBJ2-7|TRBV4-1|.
CASSPMEGADSYEQYF
TGCGCCAGCAGCCCGATGGAGGGGGCCGACTCCTACGAGCAGTACTTC
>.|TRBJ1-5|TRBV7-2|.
CASSLEGNSNQPQHF
TGTGCCAGCAGCTTAGAGGGTAATAGCAATCAGCCCCAGCATTTT
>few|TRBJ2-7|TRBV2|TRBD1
CASSDRQGFDEQYF
TGTGCCAGCAGTGACAGACAGGGGTTTGACGAGCAGTACTTC
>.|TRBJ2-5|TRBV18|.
CASSPPRAGTQETQYF
TGTGCCAGCTCACCACCTAGGGCAGGGACCCAAGAGACCCAGTACTTC
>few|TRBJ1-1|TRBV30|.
CAWDPTQGTEAFF
TGTGCCTGGGATCCGACGCAGGGCACTGAAGCTTTCTTT
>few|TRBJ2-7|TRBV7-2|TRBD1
CASSSPYRTGTYEQYF
TGTGCCAGCAGCTCGCCGTACCGGACAGGGACCTACGAGCAGTACTTC
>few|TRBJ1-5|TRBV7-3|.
CASSSSGGNQPQHF
TGTGCCAGCAGCTCCTCAGGGGGCAATCAGCCCCAGCATTTT
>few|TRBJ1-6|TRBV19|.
CASSIGLVLNSPLHF
TGTGCCAGTAGTATAGGCTTGGTATTGAATTCACCCCTCCACTTT
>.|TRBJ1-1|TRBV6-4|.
CASSEEGQNTEAFF
TGTGCCAGCAGTGAAGAGGGACAGAACACTGAAGCTTTCTTT
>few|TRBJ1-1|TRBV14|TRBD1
CASSQRQGSTEAFF
TGTGCCAGCAGCCAAAGACAGGGGTCGACTGAAGCTTTCTTT
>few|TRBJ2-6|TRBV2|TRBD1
CASSRTGVGSGANVLTF
TGTGCCAGCAGCAGGACAGGGGTGGGGTCTGGGGCCAACGTCCTGACTTTC
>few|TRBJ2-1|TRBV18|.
CASSPYGGQYTYNEQFF
TGTGCCAGCTCACCGTACGGGGGGCAGTATACCTACAATGAGCAGTTCTTC
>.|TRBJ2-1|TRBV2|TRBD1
CASNLQGATGDEQFF
TGTGCCAGCAACCTACAGGGGGCCACGGGGGATGAGCAGTTCTTC
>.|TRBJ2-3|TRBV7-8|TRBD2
CASSQSGGSTDTQYF
TGTGCCAGCAGTCAAAGCGGGGGGAGCACAGATACGCAGTATTTT
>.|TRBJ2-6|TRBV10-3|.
CAISGDLSGANVLTF
TGTGCCATCAGTGGGGACTTATCTGGGGCCAACGTCCTGACTTTC
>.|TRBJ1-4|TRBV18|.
CASSRDGGLFF
TGTGCCAGCTCTAGGGACGGCGGACTGTTTTTT
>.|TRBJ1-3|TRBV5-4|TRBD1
CASGPQGAPGNTIYF
TGTGCCAGCGGGCCACAGGGGGCTCCTGGAAACACCATATATTTT
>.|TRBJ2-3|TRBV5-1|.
CASSLNDDTQYF
TGCGCCAGCAGCTTGAACGATGATACGCAGTATTTT
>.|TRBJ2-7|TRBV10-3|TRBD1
CAISTGTGYEQYF
TGTGCCATCAGCACCGGGACAGGGTACGAGCAGTACTTC
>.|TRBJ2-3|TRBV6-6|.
CASTRDPYFTDTQYF
TGTGCCAGCACCCGGGACCCGTACTTCACAGATACGCAGTATTTT
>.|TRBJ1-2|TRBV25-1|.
CASSQYGTDNYGYTF
TGTGCCAGCAGTCAGTATGGGACGGACAACTATGGCTACACCTTC
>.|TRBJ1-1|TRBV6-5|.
CASTRGPNTEAFF
TGTGCCAGCACCCGTGGGCCGAACACTGAAGCTTTCTTT
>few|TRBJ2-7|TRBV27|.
CASSTLSGAQGGQYF
TGTGCCAGCAGTACCCTCTCTGGGGCGCAAGGGGGACAGTACTTC
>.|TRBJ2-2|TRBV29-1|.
CSVLHGTGELFF
TGCAGCGTTCTACACGGCACCGGGGAGCTGTTTTTT
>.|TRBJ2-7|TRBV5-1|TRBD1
CASSDQDRSAEYF
TGCGCCAGCAGCGACCAGGACAGGAGCGCAGAGTACTTC
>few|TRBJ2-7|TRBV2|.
CASRWTDEQYF
TGTGCCAGCAGGTGGACCGACGAGCAGTACTTC
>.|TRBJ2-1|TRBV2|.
CASSEAGYGGHYISYNEQFF
TGTGCCAGCAGTGAAGCGGGCTACGGGGGGCATTACATCTCCTACAATGAGCAGTTCTTC
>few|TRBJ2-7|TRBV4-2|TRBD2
CASSQDNSGAAYEQYF
TGTGCCAGCAGCCAAGATAATAGCGGGGCTGCCTACGAGCAGTACTTC
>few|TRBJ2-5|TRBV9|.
CASSVGLAEETQYF
TGTGCCAGCAGCGTAGGACTGGCCGAAGAGACCCAGTACTTC
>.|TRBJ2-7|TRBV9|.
CASSPPSYEQYF
TGTGCCAGCAGCCCGCCGTCCTACGAGCAGTACTTC